This TCR beta chain was observed in a study of blood T cell repertoires in COVID-19. Study as a whole: Italy, Spain and the United States were the sources of the convalescent and acute COVID-19 samples.

Repertoires were generated with immunoSEQ multiplex PCR, while TCRdb's copy carries only in-frame clones and drops some. Of around 26,000 clones listed, 89% were seen once; the top ten hold less than 3%. The germline gives CDR1 KGHSH, CDR2 LQKENI. V was trimmed by 3 bases and J by 3 bases, leaving 11 bases between them. This CDR3 spans 15 amino acids. The TCR sequence derives from a human donor in a cohort sampled during active COVID-19. The V and J genes are TRBV18 and TRBJ1-4, with D tentatively TRBD1 (5 bases). Sequencing input: peripheral blood. CDR3 sequence reads: CASSPRVDSNEKLFF. The CDR3 bases are TGTGCCAGCTCACCCAGGGTCGACTCTAATGAAAAACTGTTTTTT.